One and the same sample provided the 27 T cell receptor beta chains below, sequenced in a study of T cells in Graves' hyperthyroidism and ophthalmopathy. RNA transcripts gave rise to amplified TCR beta CDR3 regions. The TCR CDR3 was amplified in a first-round RT-PCR using the HTBI primer set. TCRdb recomputed calls from the multiplex PCR reads with MiXCR, one row per CDR3 protein. The top ten clones hold under 20% of a sample with around 530,000 distinct CDR3 sequences, 15% to 20% of them seen once. Sequenced: blood. Receptor source: a woman in her late teens or twenties with Graves' ophthalmopathy.

V and J are TRBV13 and TRBJ2-1, with D possibly being TRBD1 (5 bases). Looked up from germline, CDR1 is PRHDT and CDR2 is FYEKMQ (reference sequence). The length of the CDR3 is 14 residues. V lost 6 bases to trimming and J lost 5 bases, with 14 bases between them. In DNA, the CDR3 is TGTGCCAGCAGTCGTATGACAGACAACAATGAGCAGTTCTTC. Protein sequence: CASSRMTDNNEQFF.

This clonotype was seen only a few times. The chain recombines TRBV6-1 with TRBJ1-5; D call uncertain. The CDR3 extends over 14 amino acids. Deletions cut 6 bases from V and 7 bases from J, with 16 bases between. Looked up from germline, CDR1 is MNHNS and CDR2 is SASEGT. CDR3 protein: CASRAALYYQPQHF. The CDR3 bases are TGTGCCAGCAGGGCAGCATTATACTACCAGCCCCAGCATTTT.

This clonotype showed up many times. The gene calls are TRBV28 and TRBJ2-2; TRBD1 aligns across 8 bases. The CDR3 totals 16 residues. V shed 3 bases, J shed 6 bases, and the junction held 9 bases outside the gene matches. From germline, CDR1 is MDHEN and CDR2 SYDVKM. This CDR3 reads CASSFSDRDSSGELFF. For the CDR3, the DNA is TGTGCCAGCAGTTTCTCGGACAGGGATTCGTCCGGGGAGCTGTTTTTT.

The chain uses TRBV2 and TRBJ1-4; D is undetermined. The germline CDR1 and CDR2 sequences are SNHLY and FYNNEI. The V and J ends lost 4 bases and 0 bases respectively, with 9 bases between them. The CDR3 totals 15 residues. The CDR3 region has the DNA TGTGCCAGCAGTGCAAACAGTGCAACTAATGAAAAACTGTTTTTT. Translated, it gives CASSANSATNEKLFF. Combining the CDR3 with reference TRBV2 and TRBJ1-4 gives the whole variable domain EPEVTQTPSHQVTQMGQEVILRCVPISNHLYFYWYRQILGQKVEFLVSFYNNEISEKSEIFDDQFSVERPDGSNFTLKIRSTKLEDSAMYFCASSANSATNEKLFFGSGTQLSVL.

Ten or more counts support this clonotype. This rearrangement joins TRBV5-1 to TRBJ2-1; TRBD1 agrees at 8 bases. CDR1 and CDR2 from the germline V gene are SGHRS and YFSETQ. The CDR3 has 15 residues. Trimming took 3 bases from V and 3 from J; bases not matched to a gene: 5. The CDR3 DNA is TGCGCCAGCAGCTCAGGGGGCTATAGCTACAATGAGCAGTTCTTC. Residues: CASSSGGYSYNEQFF.

For this clonotype: This may come from a read error, since a much larger clone is one base off. Given the absence of the conserved phenylalanine or tryptophan at the CDR3 end, a read error is likely. The chain has TRBV28 and TRBJ1-1; the match to TRBD1 covers 8 bases. With V trimmed by 4 bases and J by 3 bases, 4 bases remained unmatched. From germline, CDR1 is MDHEN and CDR2 SYDVKM. The length of the CDR3 is 14 residues. The chain's CDR3 is CASSWTGRDTEAFL. CDR3 in DNA: TGTGCCAGCAGTTGGACAGGGAGGGACACTGAAGCTTTCCTT.

Ten or more counts support this clonotype. The rearrangement joins TRBV11-1 to TRBJ2-3, with D unclear. The CDR3 sequence is 13 residues long. Per germline, CDR1 SGHAT and CDR2 FQDESV (reference sequence). V was pared by 2 bases and J by 2 bases, with 5 bases between. The CDR3 DNA reads as TGTGCCAGCAGCTTATTCGCCACAGATACGCAGTATTTT. It encodes CASSLFATDTQYF.

This clonotype has ten or more counts. The chain combines TRBV12-3 or TRBV12-4 with TRBJ1-4; D not certain. V was pared by 6 bases and J by 0 bases, with 11 bases between. The CDR3 totals 15 residues. The CDR3 DNA is TGTGCCAGCAGCCACCACAGTGCAACTAATGAAAAACTGTTTTTT. Protein sequence: CASSHHSATNEKLFF.

The V call is TRBV13, the J call TRBJ2-7, with D perhaps TRBD2 (5 bases). There are 17 residues in the CDR3. V lost 3 bases and J lost 2, with 20 bases in between. CDR1 is PRHDT, CDR2 FYEKMQ, per germline (reference sequence). The CDR3 DNA is TGTGCCAGCAGCTTGTCTGAGCCGGACTCGGACCCCTACGAGCAGTACTTC. Amino acid sequence: CASSLSEPDSDPYEQYF.

This clonotype appeared many times. The chain links TRBV5-1 to TRBJ2-3; a possible D gene is TRBD2 (7 bases). The V gene's germline CDR1 is SGHRS and CDR2 YFSETQ. The CDR3 is made up of 15 amino acids. Trimming shortened V by 0 bases and J by 3 bases, and 11 bases separated the two germline ends. CDR3 coding DNA: TGCGCCAGCAGCTTGGAGGAGGGGGGGACAGATACGCAGTATTTT. This gives the protein CASSLEEGGTDTQYF.

This clonotype has ten or more counts. The chain is built from TRBV7-9 and TRBJ2-7, with D possibly called TRBD1 or TRBD2 (5 bases each). The CDR3 loop spans 15 amino acids. The germline gives CDR1 SEHNR, CDR2 FQNEAQ (reference sequence). Trimming took 5 bases from V and 2 from J, leaving 16 bases between them. The CDR3 reads CASSETRDGAYEQYF. The CDR3 DNA reads TGTGCCAGCAGCGAGACCCGGGACGGGGCCTACGAGCAGTACTTC.

This clonotype was recorded a few times. The V and J genes are TRBV3-1 and TRBJ2-1; D not certain. Trimming took 1 base from V and 6 from J, leaving 7 bases between them. Germline loops: CDR1 LGHDT, CDR2 YNNKEL (reference sequence). The CDR3 loop spans 13 amino acids. The chain's CDR3 is CASSQGSGNEQFF. In nucleotides, the CDR3 is TGTGCCAGCAGCCAAGGGAGTGGCAATGAGCAGTTCTTC.

This sequence joins TRBV24-1 and TRBJ2-3, with D possibly matching TRBD1 (5 bases). Germline CDR1 is KGHDR and CDR2 is SFDVKD. The CDR3 length is 13 residues. Trimming took off 3 bases at V and 6 bases at J, with 9 bases between the two ends. The CDR3: CATSDQGLDTQYF. The CDR3 nucleotides are TGTGCCACCAGTGATCAGGGTCTGGATACGCAGTATTTT.

The V and J genes are TRBV6-2 or TRBV6-3 and TRBJ2-5; 11 nucleotides match TRBD2. The CDR3 is 16 amino acids. The germline gives CDR1 MNHEY, CDR2 SVGEGT. Trimming at V came to 4 bases and at J to 5 bases, leaving 9 bases not matched to a gene. CDR3 region: CASSSILAGVAETQYF. The CDR3 nucleotides are TGTGCCAGCAGTTCCATACTAGCGGGAGTCGCGGAGACCCAGTACTTC.

This clonotype was recorded at least ten times. The chain has TRBV9 and TRBJ2-7, with D perhaps matching TRBD1 or TRBD2 (5 bases each). Trimming left V 2 bases short and J 7 bases short, with 19 bases between. Germline V lookup: CDR1 SGDLS, CDR2 YYNGEE. This CDR3 comprises 15 residues. This CDR3 is CASSVSGTDEGEQYF. Written as DNA, the CDR3 is TGTGCCAGCAGCGTCTCCGGGACGGACGAGGGGGAGCAGTACTTC.

This clonotype was detected many times. V usage is TRBV20-1 and J usage is TRBJ1-5, with TRBD1 as a possible D gene (5 bases). Trimming took off 6 bases at V and 3 bases at J, with 18 bases between the two ends. This CDR3 comprises 15 residues. CDR1 and CDR2 from the germline V gene are DFQATT and SNEGSKA (reference sequence). The CDR3 nucleotides read TGCAGTGCCGACAGAGGCATCCAGCCCAATCAGCCCCAGCATTTT. It is translated as CSADRGIQPNQPQHF.

This clonotype was seen many times. The chain is built from TRBV11-1 and TRBJ1-1; 7 nucleotides match TRBD1. The germline gives CDR1 SGHAT, CDR2 FQDESV (reference sequence). The CDR3 loop spans 14 amino acids. The ends lost 5 bases at V and 4 bases at J; junction bases unmatched: 7. CDR3 sequence: CASSQRQGVTEAFF. CDR3 nucleotide sequence: TGTGCCAGCAGCCAGCGACAGGGCGTCACTGAAGCTTTCTTT.

This clonotype was detected many times. CDR3 DNA: TGTGCAGATCGTCCCGGGACAGGGTACCACACTGAAGCTTTCTTT. Translated, it gives CADRPGTGYHTEAFF. The chain couples TRBV7-2 to TRBJ1-1, with 9 nucleotides matching TRBD1. CDR3 size: 15 residues. Germline lookup yields CDR1 SGHTA and CDR2 FQGNSA.

This clonotype was detected many times. The chain combines TRBV20-1 with TRBJ2-1, with 7 bases identical to TRBD2. V trimming: 3 bases; J trimming: 7 bases; junction bases outside the gene matches: 9. This CDR3 is built from 14 residues. Germline V gives CDR1 DFQATT, CDR2 SNEGSKA (reference sequence). The CDR3 is CSARGSGGLNEQFF. The DNA for the CDR3 is TGCAGTGCTAGGGGATCGGGGGGACTAAATGAGCAGTTCTTC.

The chain combines TRBV7-3 with TRBJ2-7, with 10 bases matching TRBD1. V lost 4 bases and J lost 6; bases outside the gene matches: 9. Germline V gene sequence: CDR1 SGHTA, CDR2 FQGTGA. The CDR3 sequence is 15 residues long. CDR3 region: CASSSHSGTGVEQYF. The CDR3 bases are TGTGCCAGCAGCTCCCACTCCGGGACAGGGGTCGAGCAGTACTTC.

The chain uses TRBV19 and TRBJ1-5; D gene ambiguous. Germline CDR1 and CDR2: LNHDA and SQIVND (reference sequence). The CDR3 runs 14 residues. V was trimmed by 6 bases and J by 4 bases, leaving 13 bases between them. This CDR3 reads CASSASLGNQPQHF. The CDR3 nucleotides read TGTGCCAGTAGCGCCTCTCTGGGAAATCAGCCCCAGCATTTT. The variable domain in full, completed from reference TRBV19 and TRBJ1-5, reads DGGITQSPKYLFRKEGQNVTLSCEQNLNHDAMYWYRQDPGQGLRLIYYSQIVNDFQKGDIAEGYSVSREKKESFPLTVTSAQKNPTAFYLCASSASLGNQPQHFGDGTRLSIL.

The CDR3 DNA follows: TGTGCCAGCAACATACAGGGGGCTAGGAACACCGGGGAGCTGTTTTTT. It is translated as CASNIQGARNTGELFF. This chain uses TRBV3-1 with TRBJ2-2; 9 nucleotides agree with TRBD1. This CDR3 spans 16 amino acids. Trimming at V came to 7 bases and at J to 1 base, leaving 7 bases not matched to a gene. Germline-derived CDR1 and CDR2 are LGHDT and YNNKEL (reference sequence).

The chain carries TRBV3-1 and TRBJ2-5; D is perhaps TRBD1 or TRBD2 (5 bases each). V shed 0 bases and J shed 4 bases, with 21 bases lying between them. This CDR3 spans 18 amino acids. Germline CDR1 reads LGHDT; CDR2 reads YNNKEL (reference sequence). CDR3 in amino acids: CASSQDIVNPGQGETQYF. The CDR3 DNA reads as TGTGCCAGCAGCCAAGATATCGTGAACCCGGGGCAGGGAGAGACCCAGTACTTC.

This clonotype has a count of ten or more. For the CDR3, the DNA is TGTGCCAGCAGCTTCAGCGGGGTCCTTCCTGCCGAGCAGTACTTC. Translation: CASSFSGVLPAEQYF. The chain joins TRBV7-6 to TRBJ2-7; TRBD2 matches at 7 bases. Germline V gene data show CDR1 as SGHVS and CDR2 as FNYEAQ. The CDR3 contains 15 residues. The junction had 11 bases not matched to a gene; V was cut back by 3 bases and J by 6 bases. Variable domain in full (rest from reference TRBV7-6 and TRBJ2-7): GAGVSQSPRYKVTKRGQDVALRCDPISGHVSLYWYRQALGQGPEFLTYFNYEAQQDKSGLPNDRFSAERPEGSISTLTIQRTEQRDSAMYRCASSFSGVLPAEQYFGPGTRLTVT.

This clonotype was detected ten times or more. The chain uses TRBV6-5 and TRBJ2-1; 8 nucleotides align to TRBD1. The CDR3 runs to 15 residues. CDR1 is MNHEY and CDR2 is SVGAGI in the germline V gene. The V and J ends lost 2 bases and 8 bases, in that order; junction bases with no gene match: 8. The CDR3 is CASSYGAGGRDEQFF. The CDR3 DNA sequence: TGTGCCAGCAGTTACGGGGCAGGGGGCCGTGATGAGCAGTTCTTC.

This clonotype was seen more than once but under ten times. A junction end diverges from the germline sequence, so it may reflect a read error. The rearrangement joins TRBV7-7 to TRBJ2-7; 7 positions match TRBD1. Germline CDR1 and CDR2: SSHAT and FNYEAQ (reference sequence). The CDR3 covers 15 residues. For the CDR3, the DNA is TGTGCTAGCAGCACATCTTACGGGACAGCGTACGAGCAGTACTTC. Encoded protein: CASSTSYGTAYEQYF.

This clonotype was detected ten times or more. The gene calls are TRBV3-1 and TRBJ1-1, with D unclear. Trimming pared 2 bases from V and 1 base from J, leaving 11 bases between. The germline gives CDR1 LGHDT, CDR2 YNNKEL (reference sequence). CDR3 size: 15 residues. The CDR3 protein is CASSQIPPPNTEAFF. DNA of the CDR3: TGTGCCAGCAGCCAAATACCACCCCCGAACACTGAAGCTTTCTTT.